This TCR beta chain is from a study of T cells in Graves' hyperthyroidism and ophthalmopathy. It was RNA transcripts that yielded the amplified TCR beta CDR3 regions. When the TCR CDR3 underwent first-round RT-PCR, the HTBI primer set was used. TCRdb passed the multiplex PCR reads through MiXCR, listing each CDR3 protein once. The sample carries about 600,000 distinct CDR3 sequences, more than 13% recorded once. The CDR3 runs 13 residues. J gave up 8 bases and V 7 bases, and 9 bases lay outside the gene matches. Germline CDR1 is MNHEY and CDR2 is SVGEGT. Study observations and caveats: Separating ophthalmopathy from stable hyperthyroidism was achieved by a 13 V-J model.

With duration under 3 months, ophthalmopathy was active: Clinical Activity Score at least 3, NOSPECS at least 4. On the basis of clinical symptoms, serum thyroxine and TRAb, thyroid ultrasound and orbital computed tomography, diagnoses were made. PBMCs were collected from an approximately 9.5 ml volume of fresh peripheral blood. Ten or more counts support this clonotype. The antigen is not known. The receptor comes from a woman younger than 35 with Graves' ophthalmopathy. Sequencing was done on a sample of blood. The chain couples TRBV6-2 or TRBV6-3 to TRBJ2-3, with 7 bases matching TRBD2. CDR3 region: CASTWSGMSTQYF. The DNA of the CDR3 is TGTGCCAGCACCTGGAGCGGGATGTCTACGCAGTATTTT.